Given below is one TCR beta chain in context. The antigen is unknown. Germline assignment: CDR1 SGDLS and CDR2 YYNGEE. Trimming took off 6 bases at V and 0 bases at J, with 13 bases between the two ends. CDR3 length: 15 residues. The data were taken from a study of cytomegalovirus exposure and HLA in healthy donors. For the study at large: From 150 million to 200 million T cells, an earlier analysis saw approximately 110 million unique TCR beta sequences.

Whole-study results and caveats: Later analysis found that TCR beta chains associated with HLA were more clonally expanded than other, equally common chains. Follow-up analysis later connected one missense variant in DCLRE1C with trimming of TCR beta V- and J-genes.

Unrecorded immune exposures were likely, despite nominal health at sampling. PCR amplification relied on 60 Vbeta primers (plus 13 Jbeta primers). TCRdb's copy holds only in-frame clones and misses some; the assay was immunoSEQ multiplex PCR. This sample has about 120,000 clones, with 80% to 90% found just once. The sample consisted of PBMCs. This chain uses TRBV9 with TRBJ2-1; perhaps TRBD2 as D (6 bases). The TCR sequence derives from a woman aged 40 to 49 in good health and CMV-seropositive. CDR3 bases: TGTGCCAGCACCCGTAGCGGAAGCTCCTACAATGAGCAGTTCTTC. It translates to CASTRSGSSYNEQFF.